This T cell receptor beta chain was obtained from a study of T-cell reconstitution after alpha-beta-depleted transplantation in children. The CDR3 runs to 15 residues. With 0 bases removed from V and 2 bases from J, the gap between germline ends came to 11 bases. Germline loops: CDR1 ENHRY, CDR2 SYGVKD. Details on this clonotype: What it binds is not known.

This sample's TCRbeta library carried unique molecular identifier barcodes. Using its own MiXCR run on the PCR reads, TCRdb lists one record per CDR3 protein. The sample has under 300,000 distinct CDR3 sequences; 11% are singletons. Whole-study results and caveats: Some patients owed their high day-60 TCRbeta diversity to surviving recipient T cells and thymic progenitors. T-cell counts and diversity at one year following transplant were attributed mainly to newly produced T cells. Reported findings indicate that, about two months after transplant, alpha-beta T cells came from several hundred expanded clones, which were derived from non-depleted graft cells.

The chain uses TRBV10-3 and TRBJ2-7, with D unclear. The specimen comprised peripheral blood, sampled 180 days after TCRalphabeta/CD19-depleted stem cell transplant. The TCR was taken from a male patient between 2 and 10 years old who had a stem cell transplant for chronic granulomatous disease, so the T cells may come from the graft donor. In nucleotides, the CDR3 is TGTGCCATCAGTGAGTCGGTCGGCAGGACCTACGAGCAGTACTTC. Translating gives CAISESVGRTYEQYF.